This TCR beta chain was recorded in a study of T cell changes during pregnancy in multiple sclerosis. The protocol was immunoSEQ multiplex PCR, while the TCRdb copy is restricted to in-frame clones and leaves out a portion. The table shows 30,000 to 50,000 clones, with just over 90% occurring only once. The CDR3 has 13 amino acids. Trimming pared 7 bases from V and 2 bases from J, leaving 12 bases between. Germline CDR1 is SGHTA and CDR2 is FQGNSA. The receptor was derived from a female donor in good health, enrolled as a control in a pregnancy study. This chain joins TRBV7-2 and TRBJ2-7, with unresolved D. Sequenced here: CD4+ T cells from peripheral blood mononuclear cells, sampled in the first trimester of pregnancy. CDR3 residues: CASTTYPAYEQYF. The CDR3, as DNA: TGTGCCAGCACAACCTATCCCGCCTACGAGCAGTACTTC.